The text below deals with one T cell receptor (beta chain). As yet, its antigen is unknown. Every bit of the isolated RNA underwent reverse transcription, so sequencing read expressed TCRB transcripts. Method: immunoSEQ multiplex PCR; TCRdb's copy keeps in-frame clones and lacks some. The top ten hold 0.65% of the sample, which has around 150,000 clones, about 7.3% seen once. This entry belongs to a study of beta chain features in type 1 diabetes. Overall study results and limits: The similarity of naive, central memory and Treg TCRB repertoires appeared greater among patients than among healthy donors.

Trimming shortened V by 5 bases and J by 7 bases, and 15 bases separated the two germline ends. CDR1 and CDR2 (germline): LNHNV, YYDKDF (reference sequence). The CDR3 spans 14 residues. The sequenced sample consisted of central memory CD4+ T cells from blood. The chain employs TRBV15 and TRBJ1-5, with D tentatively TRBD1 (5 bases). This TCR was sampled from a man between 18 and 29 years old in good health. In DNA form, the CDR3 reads TGTGCCACCAGCCCGGGGGGGATTGTACAGCCCCAGCATTTT. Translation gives CATSPGGIVQPQHF.